This passage covers 10 T cell receptor beta chains from one sample sequenced in a study of blood T cell repertoires in COVID-19. Sequenced by immunoSEQ multiplex PCR; TCRdb stores in-frame clones only, minus some. Of 95,000 to 150,000 clones in the sample, roughly four fifths were seen once. Sequenced sample: peripheral blood. Receptors originate from a woman in her 70s with acute or convalescent COVID-19.

The V gene is TRBV29-1, the J gene TRBJ1-2; D is undetermined. The CDR3 covers 12 residues. The V end was cut by 4 bases, the J end by 8 bases, with 14 bases between. Germline assignment: CDR1 SQVTM and CDR2 ANQGSEA. The DNA of the CDR3 is TGCAGCGTTGGAGTCAGGCTCTCCGGCTACACCTTC. This encodes CSVGVRLSGYTF.

CDR3 protein: CASSFRGASYEQFF. The CDR3 nucleotides read TGTGCCAGCAGCTTCCGGGGGGCCAGCTATGAGCAGTTCTTC. V is TRBV5-6 and J is TRBJ2-1; a possible D gene is TRBD2 (7 bases). The CDR3 runs to 14 residues. Germline V gives CDR1 SGHDT, CDR2 YYEEEE. Trimming took 2 bases from V and 8 from J, leaving 14 bases between them.

This clone was detected once. The V and J genes are TRBV27 and TRBJ1-1; 8 nucleotides line up with TRBD1. V was pared by 9 bases and J by 3 bases, with 18 bases of the junction left unmatched. Germline V CDR1 and CDR2: MNHEY, SMNVEV (reference sequence). This CDR3 is 17 amino acids long. The CDR3 DNA follows: TGTGCCAGGACACTTACCGGGGACAGGCAAGGGTACACTGAAGCTTTCTTT. This sequence encodes CARTLTGDRQGYTEAFF.

This clone was seen only once. This chain joins TRBV6-5 and TRBJ2-5; 9 positions match TRBD2. The CDR3 is made up of 15 amino acids. V was clipped by 0 bases and J by 5 bases; unmatched bases: 4. Germline CDR1 is MNHEY and CDR2 is SVGAGI. The CDR3: CASSYSGLAWETQYF. The CDR3 region has the DNA TGTGCCAGCAGTTACTCGGGACTAGCATGGGAGACCCAGTACTTC.

A few counts support this clone. The chain uses TRBV5-1 and TRBJ1-1; 9 nucleotides agree with TRBD1. This CDR3 has 15 residues. V was clipped by 4 bases and J by 1 base; unmatched bases: 5. Germline V CDR1 and CDR2: SGHRS, YFSETQ. For the CDR3, the DNA is TGCGCCAGCAGCCAACAGGGGGCAGGGAACACTGAAGCTTTCTTT. It is translated as CASSQQGAGNTEAFF.

This chain connects TRBV19 to TRBJ2-3, with 9 bases matching TRBD1. Trimming took 5 bases from V and 3 from J; bases not matched to a gene: 9. Germline V gene sequence: CDR1 LNHDA, CDR2 SQIVND (reference sequence). This CDR3 is built from 16 residues. CDR3 coding DNA: TGTGCCAGTAGTGCTCCTGCGACAGGGGGAACAGATACGCAGTATTTT. Protein: CASSAPATGGTDTQYF.

The chain is built from TRBV5-6 and TRBJ1-5; weak D call: TRBD1 (5 bases). Germline V gives CDR1 SGHDT, CDR2 YYEEEE. The V end was cut by 4 bases, the J end by 5 bases, with 16 bases between. The CDR3 covers 15 residues. CDR3 amino acids: CASSQTALGDQPQHF. The CDR3 DNA follows: TGTGCCAGCAGCCAGACAGCACTTGGTGATCAGCCCCAGCATTTT.

V and J are TRBV14 and TRBJ2-3, with 12 bases that match TRBD2. This CDR3 has 19 amino acids. Unmatched junction bases numbered 10, after V lost 3 bases and J lost 0 bases. The germline CDR1 and CDR2 sequences are SGHDN and FVKESK. Written as DNA, the CDR3 is TGTGCCAGCAGCCACCCCCAGGGGACTAGCGGGCGGAGCACAGATACGCAGTATTTT. It specifies CASSHPQGTSGRSTDTQYF. Looking up the rest from reference TRBV14 and TRBJ2-3 gives the full variable domain: EAGVTQFPSHSVIEKGQTVTLRCDPISGHDNLYWYRRVMGKEIKFLLHFVKESKQDESGMPNNRFLAERTGGTYSTLKVQPAELEDSGVYFCASSHPQGTSGRSTDTQYFGPGTRLTVL.

This clone has a handful of counts. The J gene is TRBJ2-7, the V gene TRBV2; 11 bases line up with TRBD1. The CDR3 runs to 14 residues. Germline assignment: CDR1 SNHLY and CDR2 FYNNEI. Unmatched junction bases numbered 7, after V lost 6 bases and J lost 6 bases. The CDR3 loop is CASRGDRGSREQYV. The CDR3 coding sequence is TGTGCCAGCAGGGGGGACAGGGGGTCTCGCGAGCAGTACGTC.

The rearrangement uses TRBV18 and TRBJ2-7; tentatively, D is TRBD2 (5 bases). Per the germline V gene, CDR1 is KGHSH and CDR2 is LQKENI. Trimming left V 5 bases short and J 7 bases short, with 15 bases between. The CDR3 is made up of 13 amino acids. The DNA for the CDR3 is TGTGCCAGCTCAGGACCGAGGGTGGGGGAGCAGTACTTC. It translates to CASSGPRVGEQYF.